The 23 T cell receptor beta chains given below trace back to one sample, sequenced in a study of blood T cell repertoires in COVID-19. The assay was immunoSEQ multiplex PCR, and TCRdb's table has in-frame clones only and misses some. The sample shows over 100,000 clones, 86% of them seen only once. Sequencing input: peripheral blood. Source of these receptors: a woman in her 70s with COVID-19, enrolled during active disease.

CDR3 nucleotides: TGTGCCAGCAGCCAAGGCGGGACTAGCACAGATACGCAGTATTTT. Residues: CASSQGGTSTDTQYF. The chain carries TRBV4-2 and TRBJ2-3; D possibly corresponds to TRBD2 (6 bases). Germline CDR1 and CDR2: LGHNA and YNFKEQ. V was pared by 1 base and J by 0 bases, with 8 bases between. This CDR3 is built from 15 residues.

This clone was detected ten times or more. The chain links TRBV5-5 to TRBJ1-1, with TRBD1 as a possible D gene (5 bases). V lost 5 bases and J lost 1, with 9 bases in between. CDR1 is SGHKS, CDR2 YYEKEE, per germline (reference sequence). This CDR3 is built from 13 residues. The CDR3 reads CASRLTENTEAFF. CDR3 nucleotide sequence: TGTGCCAGCAGACTGACAGAGAACACTGAAGCTTTCTTT.

The chain links TRBV2 to TRBJ1-4, with D perhaps matching TRBD1 (5 bases). Trimming pared 4 bases from V and 7 bases from J, leaving 13 bases between. CDR1 SNHLY and CDR2 FYNNEI come from the germline V gene. This CDR3 has 14 amino acids. CDR3 in amino acids: CASSVRADSEKLFF. As DNA, the CDR3 is TGTGCCAGCAGTGTGCGCGCCGACAGTGAAAAACTGTTTTTT.

CDR3 DNA: TGCGCCAGCAGCTCCCCGACAGGGGCCGGCTACACCTTC. Amino acid sequence: CASSSPTGAGYTF. This rearrangement joins TRBV5-1 to TRBJ1-2, with 8 bases identical to TRBD1. The CDR3 spans 13 residues. Germline V gene sequence: CDR1 SGHRS, CDR2 YFSETQ. The ends lost 3 bases at V and 8 bases at J; junction bases unmatched: 6.

The genes are TRBV11-2 and TRBJ2-1; 8 bases are a match to TRBD1. Germline V lookup: CDR1 SGHAT, CDR2 FQNNGV. The CDR3 loop spans 15 amino acids. J lost 4 bases, V lost 5 bases, and 7 bases had no gene match. CDR3 residues: CASSGRDRIYNEQFF. CDR3 bases: TGTGCCAGCAGCGGCCGGGACAGGATTTACAATGAGCAGTTCTTC.

In this sample, this clone turned up once. This rearrangement joins TRBV3-1 (or the pseudogene TRBV3-2) to TRBJ1-1, with 8 bases matching TRBD1. Germline V gene lookup returns CDR1 LGHDT and CDR2 YNNKEL (reference sequence). The trim removed 1 base at V and 6 bases at J, leaving 7 bases unmatched. This CDR3 comprises 15 residues. CDR3 sequence (DNA): TGTGCCAGCAGCCAAGCTGGCAGGGGGCTCGCTGAAGCTTTCTTT. It translates to CASSQAGRGLAEAFF.

In this sample, this clone turned up a few times. The chain carries TRBV3-1 (or the pseudogene TRBV3-2) and TRBJ1-4; 9 positions match TRBD1. CDR1 and CDR2 (germline): LGHDT, YNNKEL (reference sequence). The trim removed 2 bases at V and 7 bases at J, leaving 8 bases unmatched. The CDR3 contains 16 residues. CDR3 in DNA: TGTGCCAGCAGCCAACCTCTACAGGGGGCCTTTGAAAAACTGTTTTTT. Protein product: CASSQPLQGAFEKLFF.

This chain links TRBV5-4 with TRBJ2-6, with TRBD1 identical over 9 bases. The CDR3 totals 18 residues. Germline loops: CDR1 SGHNT, CDR2 YYREEE (reference sequence). Trimming took 5 bases from V and 0 from J; bases not matched to a gene: 9. DNA of the CDR3: TGTGCCAGCAGTCCCGGGACAGGGTTAGGCTCTGGGGCCAACGTCCTGACTTTC. Encoded protein: CASSPGTGLGSGANVLTF.

The chain is built from TRBV19 and TRBJ1-1; unclear D gene. Germline CDR1 and CDR2: LNHDA and SQIVND (reference sequence). CDR3 size: 13 residues. V dropped 2 bases and J dropped 1 base, with 5 bases sitting between them. The CDR3 here is CASSISWNTEAFF. DNA for the CDR3: TGTGCCAGTAGTATATCTTGGAACACTGAAGCTTTCTTT.

V is TRBV5-6 and J is TRBJ2-7; 12 bases fit TRBD2. Trimming at V came to 3 bases and at J to 5 bases, leaving 3 bases not matched to a gene. The germline gives CDR1 SGHDT, CDR2 YYEEEE. The CDR3 length is 14 residues. CDR3 sequence: CASSSRLAGDEQYF. DNA of the CDR3: TGTGCCAGCAGCTCTCGACTAGCGGGGGACGAGCAGTACTTC.

The rearrangement uses TRBV28 and TRBJ1-1, with D possibly TRBD1 on 6 matching bases. The CDR3 spans 16 residues. The ends were cut back, 7 bases at V and 5 bases at J, with 23 bases in the middle. Germline loops: CDR1 MDHEN, CDR2 SYDVKM. The CDR3 DNA is TGTGCCAGCACCAACTGGGGGGGGGCGCGAGGGACTGAAGCTTTCTTT. This codes for CASTNWGGARGTEAFF.

The rearrangement links TRBV19 to TRBJ2-7; D might be TRBD1 (6 bases). The CDR3 covers 12 residues. Germline lookup yields CDR1 LNHDA and CDR2 SQIVND (reference sequence). V was shortened by 3 bases and J by 6 bases, with 9 bases between the two germline ends. In DNA, the CDR3 is TGTGCCAGTAGTATGAGGGGGAGCGAGCAGTACTTC. It codes for CASSMRGSEQYF.

The chain has TRBV15 and TRBJ2-2; TRBD1 agrees at 7 bases. J was trimmed by 1 base and V by 3 bases; bases with no gene match: 2. This CDR3 has 15 amino acids. CDR1 is LNHNV and CDR2 is YYDKDF in the germline V gene (reference sequence). CDR3 DNA sequence: TGTGCCACCAGCAGGAGACAGGGGAACACCGGGGAGCTGTTTTTT. Amino acids: CATSRRQGNTGELFF.

The genes are TRBV19 and TRBJ1-2; TRBD1 matches 7 bases. Germline trimming cut 6 bases from V and 8 bases from J; bases unmatched to any gene: 3. The germline gives CDR1 LNHDA, CDR2 SQIVND (reference sequence). The CDR3 loop spans 11 amino acids. CDR3 amino acids: CASRWGQGYTF. The CDR3 bases are TGTGCCAGTAGATGGGGACAGGGCTACACCTTC.

This clone occurred once. The chain joins TRBV9 to TRBJ2-2; no reliable D call. Trimming stripped 3 bases from V and 3 bases from J, with 9 bases between. The V gene's germline CDR1 is SGDLS and CDR2 YYNGEE. This CDR3 region has 14 residues. The CDR3 sequence: CASSGATYTGELFF. CDR3 nucleotide sequence: TGTGCCAGCAGCGGAGCGACCTACACCGGGGAGCTGTTTTTT.

This clone was picked up a small number of times. The chain combines TRBV3-1 (or the pseudogene TRBV3-2) with TRBJ2-1; D might be TRBD1 (6 bases). Between the trimmed V and J ends, which lost 6 bases and 5 bases, there was a span of 14 bases. This CDR3 spans 14 amino acids. Germline CDR1 is LGHDT and CDR2 is YNNKEL (reference sequence). The CDR3 sequence: CASRGAPRNNEQFF. CDR3 nucleotides: TGTGCCAGCAGGGGGGCGCCGAGGAACAATGAGCAGTTCTTC.

This chain joins TRBV12-3 or TRBV12-4 and TRBJ1-1; no clear D gene. Trimming stripped 5 bases from V and 7 bases from J, with 14 bases between. The CDR3 consists of 13 residues. CDR3 nucleotides: TGTGCCAGCAGTAGTGAACCTCGGTATGAAGCTTTCTTT. This encodes CASSSEPRYEAFF.

The gene calls are TRBV29-1 and TRBJ1-1, with 7 bases identical to TRBD1. This CDR3 has 13 amino acids. Trimming took 7 bases from V and 1 from J; bases not matched to a gene: 6. Per the germline V gene, CDR1 is SQVTM and CDR2 is ANQGSEA. Written as DNA, the CDR3 is TGCAGCGATATAGGGACAGCGAACACTGAAGCTTTCTTT. Translation gives CSDIGTANTEAFF.

This chain links TRBV6-6 with TRBJ1-5, with 8 bases matching TRBD1. CDR3 length: 15 residues. Trimming took 7 bases from V and 5 from J; bases not matched to a gene: 10. Germline V gives CDR1 MNHNY, CDR2 SVGAGI (reference sequence). CDR3 nucleotides: TGTGCCAGCACCCAGACAGGGGAAGGTGATCAGCCCCAGCATTTT. It specifies CASTQTGEGDQPQHF.

In its sample, this clone was seen once. The rearrangement joins TRBV29-1 to TRBJ1-5; TRBD1 matches at 7 bases. J gave up 2 bases and V 4 bases, and 2 bases lay outside the gene matches. The CDR3 runs 13 residues. CDR1 and CDR2 from the germline V gene are SQVTM and ANQGSEA. CDR3 amino acids: CSVADRGNQPQHF. CDR3 in DNA: TGCAGCGTTGCCGACAGGGGCAATCAGCCCCAGCATTTT.

V is TRBV9 and J is TRBJ1-1, with a weak D call TRBD1 (5 bases). Germline V lookup: CDR1 SGDLS, CDR2 YYNGEE. The CDR3 is 14 residues long. The germline V and J ends were trimmed by 0 bases and 4 bases, with 10 bases remaining between them. CDR3 nucleotide sequence: TGTGCCAGCAGCGTAGGGGGTACAGGCACTGAAGCTTTCTTT. Translating gives CASSVGGTGTEAFF.

The chain recombines TRBV24-1 with TRBJ1-2; D call uncertain. The germline CDR1 and CDR2 sequences are KGHDR and SFDVKD. This CDR3 is 12 amino acids long. The germline V and J ends were trimmed by 4 bases and 11 bases, with 13 bases remaining between them. CDR3 sequence (DNA): TGTGCCACCAGTGACTCTACGGGGAGGTACACCTTC. It encodes CATSDSTGRYTF.

The chain links TRBV28 to TRBJ1-1, with no clear D. V was clipped by 1 base and J by 11 bases, with 8 bases between them. CDR1 MDHEN and CDR2 SYDVKM come from the germline V gene. The CDR3 extends over 11 amino acids. CDR3 bases: TGTGCCAGCAGTTTATTAAGGGAGGCTTTCTTT. It encodes CASSLLREAFF.